This T cell receptor beta chain was retrieved from a study of cytomegalovirus exposure and HLA in healthy donors. Study as a whole: As released early, the data held about 85 million unique TCRs from HLA-typed donors. Findings and caveats of the study: Certain sequence variants were highly shared and formed a cluster, and this cluster was likely a sequencing artifact.

PCR was performed using 60 Vbeta and 13 Jbeta primers. Produced via immunoSEQ multiplex PCR; TCRdb's table is partial and in-frame only. The data show 60,000 to 70,000 clones, approximately 71% seen once. Worth noting for this clone: What it recognizes is unknown.

The germline CDR1 and CDR2 sequences are SGHRS and YFSETQ. The V segment lost 0 bases and the J segment 5 bases; nucleotides outside the gene matches: 7. There are 17 residues in the CDR3. Source material: PBMCs. This chain connects TRBV5-1 to TRBJ2-1; TRBD2 matches at 11 bases. The TCR comes from a woman between 35 and 50 years old in good health and CMV-seropositive. The CDR3 sequence is CASSLAATSGANNEQFF. The CDR3 nucleotides read TGCGCCAGCAGCTTGGCCGCGACTAGCGGGGCCAACAATGAGCAGTTCTTC.